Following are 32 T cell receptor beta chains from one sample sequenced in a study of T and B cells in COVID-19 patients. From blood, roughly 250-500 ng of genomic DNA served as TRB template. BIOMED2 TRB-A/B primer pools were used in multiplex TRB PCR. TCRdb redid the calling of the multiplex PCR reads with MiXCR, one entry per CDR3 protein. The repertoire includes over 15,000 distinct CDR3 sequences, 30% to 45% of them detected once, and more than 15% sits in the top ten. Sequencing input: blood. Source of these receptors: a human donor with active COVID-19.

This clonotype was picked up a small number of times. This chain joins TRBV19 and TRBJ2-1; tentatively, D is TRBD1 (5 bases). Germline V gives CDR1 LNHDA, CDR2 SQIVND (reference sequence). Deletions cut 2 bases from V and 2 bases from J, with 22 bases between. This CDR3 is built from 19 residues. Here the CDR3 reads CASSIRQGPRLIPYNEQFF. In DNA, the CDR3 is TGTGCCAGTAGTATAAGGCAGGGCCCCCGTTTAATCCCCTACAATGAGCAGTTCTTC.

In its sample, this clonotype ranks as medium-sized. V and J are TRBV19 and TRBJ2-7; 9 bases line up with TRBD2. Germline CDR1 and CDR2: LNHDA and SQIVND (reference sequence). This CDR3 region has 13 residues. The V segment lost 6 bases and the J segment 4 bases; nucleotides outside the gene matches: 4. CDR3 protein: CASSPAGGYEQYV. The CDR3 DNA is TGTGCCAGTAGCCCCGCGGGGGGGTACGAGCAGTACGTC.

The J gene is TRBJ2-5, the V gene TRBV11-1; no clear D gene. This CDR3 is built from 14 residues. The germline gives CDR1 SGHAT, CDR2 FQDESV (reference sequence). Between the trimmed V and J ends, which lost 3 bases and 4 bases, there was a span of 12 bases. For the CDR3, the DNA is TGTGCCAGCAGCTTTGTGACAACGGGAGAGACCCAGTACTTC. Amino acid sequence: CASSFVTTGETQYF.

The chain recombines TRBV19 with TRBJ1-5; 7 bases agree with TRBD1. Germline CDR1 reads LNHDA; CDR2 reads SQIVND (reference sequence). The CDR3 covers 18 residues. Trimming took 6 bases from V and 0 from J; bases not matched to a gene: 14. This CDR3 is CASSPRKGQIYSNQPQHF. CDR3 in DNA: TGTGCCAGTAGCCCTCGAAAGGGACAGATCTATAGCAATCAGCCCCAGCATTTT.

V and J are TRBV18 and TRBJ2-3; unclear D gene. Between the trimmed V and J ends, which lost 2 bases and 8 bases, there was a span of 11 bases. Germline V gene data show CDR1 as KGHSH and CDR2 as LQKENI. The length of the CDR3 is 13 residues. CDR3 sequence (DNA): TGTGCCAGCTCACCAGAAATGACGGCTACGCAGTATTTT. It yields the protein CASSPEMTATQYF.

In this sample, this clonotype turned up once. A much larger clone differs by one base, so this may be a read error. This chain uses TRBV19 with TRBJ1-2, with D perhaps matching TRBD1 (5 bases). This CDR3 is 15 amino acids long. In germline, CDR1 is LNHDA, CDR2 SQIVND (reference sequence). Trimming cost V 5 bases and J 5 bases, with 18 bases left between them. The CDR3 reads CASSAQGDLYYGYTF. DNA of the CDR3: TGTGCCAGTAGTGCGCAGGGTGACCTCTATTATGGCTACACCTTC. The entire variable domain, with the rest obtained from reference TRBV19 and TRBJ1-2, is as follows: DGGITQSPKYLFRKEGQNVTLSCEQNLNHDAMYWYRQDPGQGLRLIYYSQIVNDFQKGDIAEGYSVSREKKESFPLTVTSAQKNPTAFYLCASSAQGDLYYGYTFGSGTRLTVV.

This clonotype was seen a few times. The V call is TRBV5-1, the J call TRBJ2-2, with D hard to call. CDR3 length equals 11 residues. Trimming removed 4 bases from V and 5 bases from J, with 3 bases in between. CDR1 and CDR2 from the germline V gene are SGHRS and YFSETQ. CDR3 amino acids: CASSITGELFF. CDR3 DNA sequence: TGCGCCAGCAGCATAACCGGGGAGCTGTTTTTT.

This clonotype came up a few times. Here the CDR3 reads CSALVSGGDTQYF. The CDR3 bases are TGCAGTGCCCTCGTTAGCGGGGGTGATACGCAGTATTTT. The chain joins TRBV20-1 to TRBJ2-3, with 9 bases lining up with TRBD2. Germline-derived CDR1 and CDR2 are DFQATT and SNEGSKA (reference sequence). The CDR3 has 13 residues. Trimming took 6 bases from V and 6 from J; bases not matched to a gene: 7.

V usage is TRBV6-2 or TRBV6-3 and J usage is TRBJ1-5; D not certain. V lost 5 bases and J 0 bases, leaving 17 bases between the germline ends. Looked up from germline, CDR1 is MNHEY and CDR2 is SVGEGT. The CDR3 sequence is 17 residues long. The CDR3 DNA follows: TGTGCCAGCAGTAATAGCTTTCGAGGTGGTAGCAATCAGCCCCAGCATTTT. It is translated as CASSNSFRGGSNQPQHF.

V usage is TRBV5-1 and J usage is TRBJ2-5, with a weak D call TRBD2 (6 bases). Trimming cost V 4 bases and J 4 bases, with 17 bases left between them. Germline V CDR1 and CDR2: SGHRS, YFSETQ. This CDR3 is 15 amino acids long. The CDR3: CASSRGGGESETQYF. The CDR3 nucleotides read TGCGCCAGCAGCAGGGGAGGTGGGGAGTCAGAGACCCAGTACTTC.

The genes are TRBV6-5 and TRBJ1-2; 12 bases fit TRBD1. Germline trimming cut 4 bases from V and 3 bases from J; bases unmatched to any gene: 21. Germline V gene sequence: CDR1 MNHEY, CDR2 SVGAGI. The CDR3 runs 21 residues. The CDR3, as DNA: TGTGCCAGCAGTTGGGGGTATCCGAGCTGGGACAGGGGGCTATGGGACTATGGCTACACCTTC. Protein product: CASSWGYPSWDRGLWDYGYTF.

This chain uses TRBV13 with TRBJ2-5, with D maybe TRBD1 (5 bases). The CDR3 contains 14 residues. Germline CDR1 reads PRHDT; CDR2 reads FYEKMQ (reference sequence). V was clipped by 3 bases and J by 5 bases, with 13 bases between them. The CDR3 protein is CASSFRRAGETQYF. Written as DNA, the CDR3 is TGTGCCAGCAGCTTCCGCAGGGCCGGGGAGACCCAGTACTTC.

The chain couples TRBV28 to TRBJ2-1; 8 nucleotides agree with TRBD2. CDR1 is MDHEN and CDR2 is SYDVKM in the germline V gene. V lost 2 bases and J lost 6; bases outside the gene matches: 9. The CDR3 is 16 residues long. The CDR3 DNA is TGTGCCAGCAGTTTAGGCGGGGGGACGCCTGGCAATGAGCAGTTCTTC. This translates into CASSLGGGTPGNEQFF.

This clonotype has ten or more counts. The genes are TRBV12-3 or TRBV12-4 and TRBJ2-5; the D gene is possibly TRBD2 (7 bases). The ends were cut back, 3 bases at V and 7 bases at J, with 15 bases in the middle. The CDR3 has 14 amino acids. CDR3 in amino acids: CASSFAGAPGTQYF. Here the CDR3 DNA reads TGTGCCAGCAGTTTTGCGGGGGCCCCGGGGACCCAGTACTTC.

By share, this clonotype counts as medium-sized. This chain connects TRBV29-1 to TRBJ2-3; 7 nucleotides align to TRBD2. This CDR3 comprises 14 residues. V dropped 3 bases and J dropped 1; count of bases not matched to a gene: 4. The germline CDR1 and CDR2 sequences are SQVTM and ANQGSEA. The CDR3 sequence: CSVDRGVGTDTQYF. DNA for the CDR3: TGCAGCGTTGATCGGGGGGTGGGCACAGATACGCAGTATTTT.

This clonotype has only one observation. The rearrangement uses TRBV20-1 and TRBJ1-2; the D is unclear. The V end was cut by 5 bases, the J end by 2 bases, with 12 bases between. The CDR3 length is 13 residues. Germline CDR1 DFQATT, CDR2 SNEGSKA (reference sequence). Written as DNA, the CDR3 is TGCAGTGCTCCCGAGGTAGGGAACTATGGCTACACCTTC. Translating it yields CSAPEVGNYGYTF.

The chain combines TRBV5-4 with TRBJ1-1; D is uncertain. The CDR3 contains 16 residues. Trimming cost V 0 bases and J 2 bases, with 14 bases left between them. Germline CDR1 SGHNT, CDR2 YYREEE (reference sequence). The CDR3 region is CASSLAVYASNTEAFF. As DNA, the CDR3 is TGTGCCAGCAGCTTGGCGGTCTACGCCTCAAACACTGAAGCTTTCTTT.

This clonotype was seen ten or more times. In DNA form, the CDR3 reads TGTGCCAGTAGTAAGATAGGTCTAGCGGGAAATGAGCAGTTCTTC. It yields the protein CASSKIGLAGNEQFF. The J gene is TRBJ2-1, the V gene TRBV19, with 9 nucleotides matching TRBD2. The germline CDR1 and CDR2 sequences are LNHDA and SQIVND (reference sequence). This CDR3 comprises 15 residues. The junction had 8 bases not matched to a gene; V was cut back by 4 bases and J by 7 bases.

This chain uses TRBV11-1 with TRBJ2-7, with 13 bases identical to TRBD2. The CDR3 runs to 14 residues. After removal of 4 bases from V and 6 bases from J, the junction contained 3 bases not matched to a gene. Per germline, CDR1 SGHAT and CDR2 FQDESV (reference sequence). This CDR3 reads CASSSGLAGTEQYV. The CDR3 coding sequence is TGTGCCAGCAGCTCGGGACTAGCGGGGACCGAGCAGTACGTC.

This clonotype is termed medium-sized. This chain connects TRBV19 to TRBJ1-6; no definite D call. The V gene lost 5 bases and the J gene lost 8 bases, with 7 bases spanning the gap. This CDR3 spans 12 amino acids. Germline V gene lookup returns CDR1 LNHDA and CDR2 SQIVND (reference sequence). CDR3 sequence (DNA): TGTGCCAGTAGTGGAACGGATTCACCCCTCCACTTT. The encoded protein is CASSGTDSPLHF.

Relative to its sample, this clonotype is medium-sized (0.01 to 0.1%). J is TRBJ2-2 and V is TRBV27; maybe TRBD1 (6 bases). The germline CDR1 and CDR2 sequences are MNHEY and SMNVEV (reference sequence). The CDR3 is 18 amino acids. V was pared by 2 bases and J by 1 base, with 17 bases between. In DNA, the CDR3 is TGTGCCAGCAGTTTAGGGCAGGGGCCCAGCCTGAACACCGGGGAGCTGTTTTTT. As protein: CASSLGQGPSLNTGELFF.

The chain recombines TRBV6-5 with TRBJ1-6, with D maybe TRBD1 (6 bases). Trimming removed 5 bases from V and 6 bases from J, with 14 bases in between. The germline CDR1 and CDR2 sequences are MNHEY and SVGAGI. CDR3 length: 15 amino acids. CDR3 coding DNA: TGTGCCAGCAGTGAAGCAGTGGGGGCTAATTCACCCCTCCACTTT. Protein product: CASSEAVGANSPLHF.

CDR3 region: CASSLGLSNYEQYV. The CDR3, as DNA: TGTGCCAGCAGCCTCGGGCTGAGCAACTACGAGCAGTACGTC. The chain carries TRBV28 and TRBJ2-7; D unresolved. Trimming cost V 6 bases and J 3 bases, with 15 bases left between them. The CDR3 extends over 14 amino acids. The germline V gene encodes CDR1 MDHEN and CDR2 SYDVKM.

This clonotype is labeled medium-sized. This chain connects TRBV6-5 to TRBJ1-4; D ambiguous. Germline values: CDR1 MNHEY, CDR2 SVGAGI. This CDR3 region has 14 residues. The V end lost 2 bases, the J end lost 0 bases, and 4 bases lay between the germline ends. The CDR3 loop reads CASSYGTTNEKLFF. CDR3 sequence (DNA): TGTGCCAGCAGTTACGGAACAACTAATGAAAAACTGTTTTTT.

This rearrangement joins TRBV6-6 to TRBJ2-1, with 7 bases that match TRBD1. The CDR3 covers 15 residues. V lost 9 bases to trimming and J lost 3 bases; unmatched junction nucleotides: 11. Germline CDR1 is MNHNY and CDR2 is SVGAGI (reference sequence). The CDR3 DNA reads TGTGCCAGTCCTACCCAGGGGGTGGGCTACAATGAGCAGTTCTTC. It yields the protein CASPTQGVGYNEQFF.

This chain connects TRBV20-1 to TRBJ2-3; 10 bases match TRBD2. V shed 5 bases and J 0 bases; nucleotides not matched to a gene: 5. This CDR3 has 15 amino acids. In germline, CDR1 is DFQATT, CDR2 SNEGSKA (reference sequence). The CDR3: CSADLAGVSTDTQYF. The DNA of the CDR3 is TGCAGTGCTGACCTAGCGGGGGTGAGCACAGATACGCAGTATTTT.

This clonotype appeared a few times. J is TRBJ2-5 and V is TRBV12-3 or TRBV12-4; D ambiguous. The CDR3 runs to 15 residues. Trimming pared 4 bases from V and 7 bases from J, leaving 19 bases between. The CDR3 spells CASSSYADQLVTQYF. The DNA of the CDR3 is TGTGCCAGCAGTTCGTACGCGGACCAGCTAGTGACCCAGTACTTC.

The CDR3 protein is CASSLSGWLDEQYF. For the CDR3, the DNA is TGTGCCAGCAGTTTATCTGGGTGGCTGGACGAGCAGTACTTC. The V and J genes are TRBV27 and TRBJ2-7; no definite D call. Trimming removed 0 bases from V and 5 bases from J, with 11 bases in between. Germline CDR1 reads MNHEY; CDR2 reads SMNVEV (reference sequence). The CDR3 consists of 14 residues.

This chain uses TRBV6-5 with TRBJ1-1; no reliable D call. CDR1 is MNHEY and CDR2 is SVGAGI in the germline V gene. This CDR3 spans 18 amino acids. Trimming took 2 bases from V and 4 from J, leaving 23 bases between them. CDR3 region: CASSYRSGSGGLGTEAFF. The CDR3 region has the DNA TGTGCCAGCAGTTACCGTAGTGGGAGCGGAGGCCTAGGCACTGAAGCTTTCTTT.

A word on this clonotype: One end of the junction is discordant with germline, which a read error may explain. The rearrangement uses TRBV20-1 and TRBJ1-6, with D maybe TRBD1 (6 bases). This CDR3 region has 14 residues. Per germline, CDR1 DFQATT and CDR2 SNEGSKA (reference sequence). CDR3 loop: CSARGGIGDSPLHF. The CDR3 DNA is TGCAGTGCAAGAGGGGGGATCGGTGATTCACCCCTCCACTTT.

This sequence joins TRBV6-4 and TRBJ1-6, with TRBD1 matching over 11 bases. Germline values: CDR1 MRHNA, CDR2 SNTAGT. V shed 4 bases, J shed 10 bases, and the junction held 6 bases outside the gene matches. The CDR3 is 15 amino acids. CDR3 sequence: CASSATGQGGSPLHF. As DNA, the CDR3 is TGTGCCAGCAGTGCCACGGGACAGGGGGGGTCACCCCTCCACTTT.

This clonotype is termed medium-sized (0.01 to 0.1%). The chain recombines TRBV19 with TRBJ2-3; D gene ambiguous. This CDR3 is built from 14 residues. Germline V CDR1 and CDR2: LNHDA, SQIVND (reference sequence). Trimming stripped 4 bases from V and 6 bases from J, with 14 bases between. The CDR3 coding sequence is TGTGCCAGTAGTACCCCCGGTTCGAGGGATACGCAGTATTTT. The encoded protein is CASSTPGSRDTQYF.